The clone carrying this TCR beta chain was seen more than once but under ten times. The antigen remains undetermined. This sample was taken from a study of T-cell reconstitution after alpha-beta-depleted transplantation in children. The study, taken as a whole, reports: T-cell numbers and diversity, one year after transplant, stemmed largely from T cells that were newly produced. Where some patients showed high TCRbeta diversity at day 60, it came from recipient T cells and thymic progenitors that had survived. After transplant, at about two months, alpha-beta T cells were reportedly derived from several hundred expanded graft clones.

The germline gives CDR1 SEHNR, CDR2 FQNEAQ (reference sequence). V lost 0 bases, J lost 7 bases, and 10 bases stayed unmatched. The CDR3 is made up of 16 amino acids. Preparation of the TCRbeta library was carried out with unique molecular identifiers. MiXCR was run by TCRdb on the PCR reads, yielding one entry per CDR3 protein. This repertoire shows 40,000 to 60,000 distinct CDR3 sequences, around 9.2% found once; its top ten account for 25% to 30%. This clonotype originated in a male patient between 2 and 10 years old who had a stem cell transplant for chronic granulomatous disease, so the T cells may come from the graft donor. The chain combines TRBV7-9 with TRBJ2-5; 8 nucleotides align to TRBD1. Source: PBMCs, mostly from graft donor cells, taken 60 days after TCRalphabeta/CD19-depleted stem cell transplant. For the CDR3, the DNA is TGTGCCAGCAGCTTAGCAAGTCAGGGGGCAACAGGGACCCAGTACTTC. Translation gives CASSLASQGATGTQYF. The full variable domain, its missing parts supplied by reference TRBV7-9 and TRBJ2-5, is DTGVSQNPRHKITKRGQNVTFRCDPISEHNRLYWYRQTLGQGPEFLTYFQNEAQLEKSRLLSDRFSAERPKGSFSTLEIQRTEQGDSAMYLCASSLASQGATGTQYFGPGTRLLVL.